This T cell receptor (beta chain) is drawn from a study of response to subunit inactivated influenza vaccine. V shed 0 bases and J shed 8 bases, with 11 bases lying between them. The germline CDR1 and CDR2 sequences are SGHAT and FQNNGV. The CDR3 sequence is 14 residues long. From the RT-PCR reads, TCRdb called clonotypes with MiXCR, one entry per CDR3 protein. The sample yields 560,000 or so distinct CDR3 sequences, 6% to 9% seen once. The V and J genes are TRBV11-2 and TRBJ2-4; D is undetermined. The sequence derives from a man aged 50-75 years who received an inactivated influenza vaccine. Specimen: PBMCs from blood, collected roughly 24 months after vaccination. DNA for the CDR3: TGTGCCAGCAGCTTAGATCGATCCGTCGACATTCAGTACTTC. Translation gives CASSLDRSVDIQYF. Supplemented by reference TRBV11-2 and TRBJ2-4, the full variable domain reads EAGVAQSPRYKIIEKRQSVAFWCNPISGHATLYWYQQILGQGPKLLIQFQNNGVVDDSQLPKDRFSAERLKGVDSTLKIQPAKLEDSAVYLCASSLDRSVDIQYFGAGTRLSVL.